This TCR beta chain was profiled in a study of HIV-infected children after antiretroviral therapy interruption. Study background: Samples from the continuous-treatment group were taken at weeks 0, 48 and 150. Study conclusions and caveats: Naive CD4+ sequences overlapped less between time points once interruption began.

The V end lost 5 bases, the J end lost 14 bases, and 14 bases lay between the germline ends. The germline V gene has CDR1 SGHRS and CDR2 YFSETQ. The CDR3 contains 12 residues. A 3' RACE protocol on RNA, with unique molecular identifiers, produced the TCR library. One entry per CDR3 protein, called by TCRdb with MiXCR from the 3' RACE reads. Of some 38,000 distinct CDR3 sequences in the sample, over 6.5% are singletons; the top ten hold around 1%. Described treatment: PENTA 11 planned treatment interruption arm or continuous ART arm. This clonotype was seen repeatedly, ten times or more. What it recognizes is unknown.

The TCR sequence derives from a pool of human donors with HIV. Sequencing used CD45RA+ CD4+ T cells from PBMCs, pooled from several time points, obtained from a donor given antiretroviral therapy, either interrupted or continuous. The subset is: naive CD4+ CD45RA+ CD45RO- T cells. The gene calls are TRBV5-1 and TRBJ1-6; D remains ambiguous. CDR3 loop: CASRTDASALHF. The DNA of the CDR3 is TGCGCCAGCAGAACCGACGCTTCGGCCCTCCACTTT.